One sample yielded the 27 T cell receptor beta chains listed below, sequenced in a study of blood T cell repertoires in COVID-19. Repertoires were generated with immunoSEQ multiplex PCR, while TCRdb's copy carries only in-frame clones and drops some. The data contain fewer than 250,000 clones, 75% to 90% of them singletons. Sequenced input: peripheral blood. The receptors stem from a young man with acute or convalescent COVID-19.

The chain is built from TRBV6-1 and TRBJ2-1; 14 bases match TRBD2. Per the germline V gene, CDR1 is MNHNS and CDR2 is SASEGT. The CDR3 has 17 amino acids. V trimming: 4 bases; J trimming: 4 bases; junction bases outside the gene matches: 6. CDR3: CASSVRTSGGSYNEQFF. CDR3 in DNA: TGTGCCAGCAGTGTTAGGACTAGCGGGGGGTCGTACAATGAGCAGTTCTTC.

This chain connects TRBV9 to TRBJ2-1, with D unresolved. The CDR3 has 13 amino acids. From germline, CDR1 is SGDLS and CDR2 YYNGEE. V gave up 0 bases and J gave up 8 bases, with 9 bases separating them. The CDR3 loop is CASSVAGTYEQFF. The CDR3 DNA reads as TGTGCCAGCAGCGTAGCAGGAACCTATGAGCAGTTCTTC.

This chain joins TRBV29-1 and TRBJ2-5; D possibly corresponds to TRBD2 (6 bases). There are 13 residues in the CDR3. Germline CDR1 is SQVTM and CDR2 is ANQGSEA. V lost 8 bases to trimming and J lost 1 base, with 14 bases between them. The CDR3 DNA sequence: TGCAGCCTCGAGGCGGGGCCCCAAGAGACCCAGTACTTC. Amino acid sequence: CSLEAGPQETQYF.

This clone was detected once. The chain employs TRBV6-5 and TRBJ1-4; D remains unclear. The CDR3 has 14 amino acids. Trimming pared 5 bases from V and 7 bases from J, leaving 14 bases between. The V gene's germline CDR1 is MNHEY and CDR2 SVGAGI. CDR3 coding DNA: TGTGCCAGCAGTCCCCGCAGGCTGGGTGAAAAACTGTTTTTT. As protein: CASSPRRLGEKLFF.

This clone was recorded a few times. The chain has TRBV4-1 and TRBJ1-1, with D perhaps TRBD1 (5 bases). V dropped 4 bases and J dropped 1 base, with 13 bases sitting between them. The CDR3 consists of 15 residues. The germline gives CDR1 MGHRA, CDR2 YSYEKL. The CDR3 nucleotides read TGCGCCAGCAGCCCGCCTTCGGGGGGGAACACTGAAGCTTTCTTT. This sequence encodes CASSPPSGGNTEAFF.

V is TRBV9 and J is TRBJ2-5; 7 bases align to TRBD1. The CDR3 loop spans 13 amino acids. The V segment lost 4 bases and the J segment 3 bases; nucleotides outside the gene matches: 3. Per germline, CDR1 SGDLS and CDR2 YYNGEE. CDR3 protein: CASSPDREETQYF. The CDR3 bases are TGTGCCAGCAGCCCCGACAGGGAAGAGACCCAGTACTTC.

J is TRBJ1-2 and V is TRBV5-6; 7 bases match TRBD1. J lost 4 bases, V lost 0 bases, and 6 bases had no gene match. Germline lookup yields CDR1 SGHDT and CDR2 YYEEEE. The CDR3 length is 15 residues. As DNA, the CDR3 is TGTGCCAGCAGCTTGGTACAGGGGTTTTCCTATGGCTACACCTTC. This sequence encodes CASSLVQGFSYGYTF. Full variable domain (remainder filled in from reference TRBV5-6 and TRBJ1-2): DAGVTQSPTHLIKTRGQQVTLRCSPKSGHDTVSWYQQALGQGPQFIFQYYEEEERQRGNFPDRFSGHQFPNYSSELNVNALLLGDSALYLCASSLVQGFSYGYTFGSGTRLTVV.

The chain combines TRBV6-5 with TRBJ2-7, with D tentatively TRBD2 (5 bases). Trimming left V 5 bases short and J 4 bases short, with 12 bases between. Looked up from germline, CDR1 is MNHEY and CDR2 is SVGAGI. This CDR3 region has 13 residues. CDR3 residues: CASSNGLQYEQYF. The CDR3 DNA reads TGTGCCAGCAGTAACGGACTGCAGTACGAGCAGTACTTC.

The chain carries TRBV12-5 and TRBJ1-1, with D possibly matching TRBD1 (5 bases). In germline, CDR1 is LGHNT, CDR2 FRNRAP. The CDR3 has 15 residues. Trimming removed 7 bases from V and 2 bases from J, with 17 bases in between. CDR3 protein: CASDLFRQTNTEAFF. The CDR3 coding sequence is TGTGCTAGTGACCTTTTCCGACAGACAAACACTGAAGCTTTCTTT.

V and J are TRBV7-9 and TRBJ1-2, with 7 bases fitting TRBD1. This CDR3 comprises 14 residues. The germline CDR1 and CDR2 sequences are SEHNR and FQNEAQ (reference sequence). V lost 8 bases and J lost 2; bases outside the gene matches: 8. The CDR3 DNA reads as TGTGCCAGCGGGTGGACAGGAAAGAACTATGGCTACACCTTC. Its translation: CASGWTGKNYGYTF.

In DNA form, the CDR3 reads TGCGCCAGCAGCCTAGGGACAGGGCAGTTCTTC. This encodes CASSLGTGQFF. V gene TRBV5-1 combines with J gene TRBJ2-1; 8 bases line up with TRBD1. The CDR3 totals 11 residues. CDR1 and CDR2 from the germline V gene are SGHRS and YFSETQ. V lost 4 bases and J lost 12; bases outside the gene matches: 3.

The chain combines TRBV20-1 with TRBJ2-1, with unresolved D. The V and J ends lost 3 bases and 4 bases respectively, with 4 bases between them. This CDR3 has 11 amino acids. CDR1 and CDR2 (germline): DFQATT, SNEGSKA (reference sequence). CDR3 in DNA: TGCAGTGCTAGCGGGTACAATGAGCAGTTCTTC. Its translation: CSASGYNEQFF.

This chain connects TRBV19 to TRBJ1-5; tentatively, D is TRBD1 (6 bases). Germline V gene lookup returns CDR1 LNHDA and CDR2 SQIVND (reference sequence). This CDR3 has 13 residues. V was shortened by 5 bases and J by 7 bases, with 12 bases between the two germline ends. CDR3 nucleotides: TGTGCCAGTAGTTGGGGGCGAGAACAGCCCCAGCATTTT. This encodes CASSWGREQPQHF.

V and J are TRBV30 and TRBJ1-2; weak D call: TRBD1 (6 bases). The germline V gene has CDR1 GTSNPN and CDR2 SVGIG (reference sequence). This CDR3 has 15 residues. The V end was cut by 5 bases, the J end by 1 base, with 17 bases between. The CDR3 DNA follows: TGTGCCTGGGGGAGGGTGGGGGCCCTTAACTATGGCTACACCTTC. Translation gives CAWGRVGALNYGYTF.

This rearrangement joins TRBV29-1 to TRBJ2-1; D remains ambiguous. This CDR3 has 14 residues. Germline CDR1 is SQVTM and CDR2 is ANQGSEA. Trimming removed 4 bases from V and 1 base from J, with 11 bases in between. The CDR3 sequence: CSVVRIGSYNEQFF. DNA of the CDR3: TGCAGCGTTGTACGTATCGGTTCCTACAATGAGCAGTTCTTC.

The rearrangement links TRBV5-6 to TRBJ2-2; TRBD1 agrees at 9 bases. Losses at the gene ends were 4 bases for V and 0 bases for J; bases not matched to a gene: 4. Germline assignment: CDR1 SGHDT and CDR2 YYEEEE. The CDR3 length is 16 residues. The CDR3 loop is CASSLTGGANTGELFF. The CDR3, as DNA: TGTGCCAGCAGCCTCACAGGGGGCGCGAACACCGGGGAGCTGTTTTTT.

V and J are TRBV5-1 and TRBJ1-1; a possible D gene is TRBD1 (6 bases). The CDR3 sequence is 18 residues long. Germline CDR1 reads SGHRS; CDR2 reads YFSETQ. V shed 6 bases and J shed 4 bases, with 28 bases lying between them. Here the CDR3 DNA reads TGCGCCAGCACCCTCGAAGGGCTACGCAGGGGTTTAGGCACTGAAGCTTTCTTT. Amino acids: CASTLEGLRRGLGTEAFF.

The chain recombines TRBV28 with TRBJ1-1, with 7 bases identical to TRBD1. There are 14 residues in the CDR3. Per the germline V gene, CDR1 is MDHEN and CDR2 is SYDVKM. The junction had 5 bases not matched to a gene; V was cut back by 3 bases and J by 4 bases. Written as DNA, the CDR3 is TGTGCCAGCAGTTTTAGGGGGCGCGGCACTGAAGCTTTCTTT. The encoded protein is CASSFRGRGTEAFF.

The J gene is TRBJ2-2, the V gene TRBV7-3; the match to TRBD2 covers 7 bases. V trimming: 0 bases; J trimming: 8 bases; junction bases outside the gene matches: 9. The CDR3 sequence is 16 residues long. The germline gives CDR1 SGHTA, CDR2 FQGTGA. The CDR3 sequence is CASSLTFSSGVGELFF. In DNA form, the CDR3 reads TGTGCCAGCAGCTTAACGTTTTCCAGCGGGGTGGGGGAGCTGTTTTTT.

The V call is TRBV3-1 (or the pseudogene TRBV3-2), the J call TRBJ2-7; 7 positions agree with TRBD1. Germline V lookup: CDR1 LGHDT, CDR2 YNNKEL (reference sequence). The CDR3 length is 14 residues. V was pared by 4 bases and J by 7 bases, with 10 bases of the junction left unmatched. For the CDR3, the DNA is TGTGCCAGCAGCCGACCGACAGGGTTCAGGGAGCAGTACTTC. This gives the protein CASSRPTGFREQYF.

The rearrangement links TRBV4-1 to TRBJ2-5; D is ambiguous. Germline values: CDR1 MGHRA, CDR2 YSYEKL. Trimming took 2 bases from V and 2 from J, leaving 6 bases between them. There are 13 residues in the CDR3. The CDR3 here is CASSQWAQETQYF. The CDR3 DNA follows: TGCGCCAGCAGCCAATGGGCTCAAGAGACCCAGTACTTC.

The V call is TRBV3-1 (or the pseudogene TRBV3-2), the J call TRBJ2-3, with TRBD1 matching 7 bases. J lost 0 bases, V lost 3 bases, and 6 bases had no gene match. This CDR3 comprises 16 residues. Germline CDR1 reads LGHDT; CDR2 reads YNNKEL (reference sequence). In DNA, the CDR3 is TGTGCCAGCAGCCAGGACCCACAGGGGAGCACAGATACGCAGTATTTT. It yields the protein CASSQDPQGSTDTQYF.

The V call is TRBV5-4, the J call TRBJ2-7; weak D call: TRBD1 (6 bases). CDR3 length: 14 amino acids. The V gene lost 7 bases and the J gene lost 0 bases, with 14 bases spanning the gap. Per the germline V gene, CDR1 is SGHNT and CDR2 is YYREEE (reference sequence). The DNA for the CDR3 is TGTGCCAGCCAGGGGCGAGGGAGCTCCTACGAGCAGTACTTC. Residues: CASQGRGSSYEQYF. The variable domain in full, with the rest retrieved from reference TRBV5-4 and TRBJ2-7, is ETGVTQSPTHLIKTRGQQVTLRCSSQSGHNTVSWYQQALGQGPQFIFQYYREEENGRGNFPPRFSGLQFPNYSSELNVNALELDDSALYLCASQGRGSSYEQYFGPGTRLTVT.

The J gene is TRBJ1-5, the V gene TRBV30, with TRBD1 as a possible D gene (6 bases). The CDR3 extends over 15 amino acids. V lost 1 base and J lost 3, with 13 bases in between. Germline CDR1 GTSNPN, CDR2 SVGIG (reference sequence). DNA for the CDR3: TGTGCCTGGAGTGCCCCCGGACAGTTCAATCAGCCCCAGCATTTT. Protein sequence: CAWSAPGQFNQPQHF.

The J gene is TRBJ2-7, the V gene TRBV28; 8 bases line up with TRBD1. The CDR3 length is 13 residues. V was pared by 8 bases and J by 5 bases, with 8 bases of the junction left unmatched. Germline CDR1 MDHEN, CDR2 SYDVKM. The CDR3 reads CASGQQGAHEQYF. The DNA for the CDR3 is TGTGCCAGCGGCCAGCAGGGGGCCCACGAGCAGTACTTC.

This chain connects TRBV24-1 to TRBJ2-3; possible D gene TRBD1, 7 bases. The CDR3 sequence is 13 residues long. The ends were cut back, 9 bases at V and 5 bases at J, with 14 bases in the middle. Germline V CDR1 and CDR2: KGHDR, SFDVKD. CDR3 residues: CATAQGGIDTQYF. The CDR3 DNA is TGTGCCACCGCCCAGGGGGGTATAGATACGCAGTATTTT.

The CDR3 reads CASTSAGDYGYTF. The CDR3 DNA sequence: TGTGCCAGCACTTCGGCAGGCGACTATGGCTACACCTTC. The V call is TRBV16, the J call TRBJ1-2; D is undetermined. V was trimmed by 7 bases and J by 3 bases, leaving 12 bases between them. CDR1 and CDR2 from the germline V gene are KGHSY and FQNENV. There are 13 residues in the CDR3.